This entry features one T cell receptor beta chain sequence. Antigen: not known. The data stem from a study of shared clonotypes between healthy human individuals. Study context: Each donor contributed plates that comprised three CD4 naive, three CD4 memory, two CD8 naive and one CD8 memory. General study findings and limits: Four donors held about 5% of naive CD4 clonotypes in common.

Splitting of CD4+ cells produced CD45RA+ naive and CD45RA-negative memory subsets. Method: immunoSEQ multiplex PCR; TCRdb's copy keeps in-frame clones and lacks some. The data contain 1.6 million or so clones, 95% to 97% of them seen just once; the ten biggest clones take up about 1.2%. The germline gives CDR1 MDHEN, CDR2 SYDVKM. The ends lost 4 bases at V and 5 bases at J; junction bases unmatched: 7. CDR3 size: 16 residues. This clonotype was obtained from a man in his thirties or forties in good health. This chain uses TRBV28 with TRBJ2-5; 13 bases fit TRBD2. Sequencing used naive CD4+ T cells sorted from blood. Subset specified: CD45RA+ positively selected. CDR3 bases: TGTGCCAGCAGTTACGGACTAGCGGGAGAGTGGGAGACCCAGTACTTC. It codes for CASSYGLAGEWETQYF.